Shown below are 5 T cell receptor beta chains from a single sample sequenced in a study of regulatory T cells in long-lasting Graves disease (dated by TCRdb to about 2021). Libraries were constructed by multiplex PCR. The sequencing machine was an Illumina HiSeq 4000. To build TCR beta libraries, CDR3 regions were amplified by Arm-PCR using iRepertoire HTBI primers. TCRdb ran its own pipeline on the public reads, namely fastp trimming at Q25 and MiXCR clone calling, and kept in-frame beta chains. CDR3 protein duplicates are merged, each entry listing the most common genes and DNA. Across this sample there are about 530,000 distinct CDR3 sequences, with around 16% seen only once. Clones ranked in the top ten supply just under 25% of the sample. What the time point label conveys for this sample: newly diagnosed GD, antithyroid drugs for less than 3 months. For both TCR sequencing and RNA sequencing, RNA was extracted from PBMCs in TRIzol.

These data also featured in a second study, about T cells in Graves' hyperthyroidism and ophthalmopathy.

Sequenced here: peripheral blood mononuclear cells (PBMCs), sampled at new diagnosis, from a patient treated with antithyroid drugs. The receptors come from a woman aged 35-60 years with Graves disease. Donor details come from another sample of the same person, matched by shared clones.

This clonotype was found many times. The chain carries TRBV4-2 and TRBJ1-1; TRBD1 aligns across 11 bases. Trimming at V came to 4 bases and at J to 5 bases, leaving 9 bases not matched to a gene. The CDR3 is made up of 16 amino acids. Per the germline V gene, CDR1 is LGHNA and CDR2 is YNFKEQ. In nucleotides, the CDR3 is TGTGCCAGCAGCCTAAGGACAGGGGGCTCAAGTACTGAAGCTTTCTTT. The encoded protein is CASSLRTGGSSTEAFF.

The sample holds a few counts of this clonotype. The V gene is TRBV27, the J gene TRBJ1-5, with no clear D. V lost 6 bases and J lost 11, with 20 bases in between. This CDR3 has 14 amino acids. CDR1 MNHEY and CDR2 SMNVEV come from the germline V gene (reference sequence). CDR3 residues: CASSPRRRFDSQHF. The CDR3 region has the DNA TGTGCCAGCAGCCCCCGGCGGAGATTCGACTCCCAGCATTTT.

In its sample, this clonotype was seen a few times. The V and J genes are TRBV27 and TRBJ2-2, with 12 bases lining up with TRBD2. The CDR3 sequence is 16 residues long. The germline CDR1 and CDR2 sequences are MNHEY and SMNVEV (reference sequence). After removal of 3 bases from V and 6 bases from J, the junction contained 5 bases not matched to a gene. The CDR3 DNA is TGTGCCAGCAGTTTCACTAGCGGGGGGTTCGCCGGGGAGCTGTTTTTT. This codes for CASSFTSGGFAGELFF.

This clonotype was counted ten times or more. The V gene is TRBV3-1, the J gene TRBJ2-3; D possibly corresponds to TRBD1 (6 bases). The germline V gene has CDR1 LGHDT and CDR2 YNNKEL (reference sequence). The CDR3 consists of 14 residues. V was clipped by 2 bases and J by 10 bases, with 16 bases between them. CDR3 nucleotides: TGTGCCAGCAGCCAAAGGGACAACGCGTATCCGCAGTATTTT. It specifies CASSQRDNAYPQYF.

The table lists this clonotype with a few counts. The chain employs TRBV28 and TRBJ2-1; TRBD2 matches at 10 bases. The ends lost 8 bases at V and 5 bases at J; junction bases unmatched: 6. This CDR3 comprises 14 residues. CDR1 MDHEN and CDR2 SYDVKM come from the germline V gene. The CDR3 DNA reads TGTGCCAGCCTAAGCGGGGGGGACCACAATGAGCAGTTCTTC. This encodes CASLSGGDHNEQFF.